Below, 15 T cell receptor beta chains from the same sample are listed, as sequenced in a study of blood T cells in healthy people across ages. Combining a sample-barcoded 5' primer with a J-beta primer mix, a second PCR ran for about 6 to 12 cycles. Using its own MiXCR run on the 5' RACE reads, TCRdb lists one record per CDR3 protein. The repertoire holds about 770,000 distinct CDR3 sequences, with around 42% as singletons. Source material: blood. These TCRs come from a man in his sixties in good health.

The genes are TRBV7-2 and TRBJ2-5; TRBD1 aligns across 8 bases. The germline CDR1 and CDR2 sequences are SGHTA and FQGNSA. J gave up 11 bases and V 1 base, and 15 bases lay outside the gene matches. The CDR3 covers 16 residues. CDR3: CASSLVPTGVYNEQYF. The DNA for the CDR3 is TGTGCCAGCAGCTTAGTCCCGACAGGGGTCTACAATGAGCAGTACTTC.

This sequence joins TRBV7-8 and TRBJ2-3; 9 positions agree with TRBD1. The germline V gene encodes CDR1 SGHVS and CDR2 FQNEAQ. This CDR3 has 15 residues. V was clipped by 4 bases and J by 5 bases; unmatched bases: 7. The CDR3 DNA reads as TGTGCCAGCAGCTACCGGGACAGGGTAGGAGATACGCAGTATTTT. Protein: CASSYRDRVGDTQYF.

This clonotype has only a few counts. This sequence joins TRBV7-2 and TRBJ2-5; the D is unclear. V was shortened by 5 bases and J by 1 base, with 17 bases between the two germline ends. Germline CDR1 and CDR2: SGHTA and FQGNSA. CDR3 length: 16 amino acids. CDR3: CASSPPRVAGQETQYF. In nucleotides, the CDR3 is TGTGCCAGCAGCCCCCCAAGGGTAGCTGGCCAAGAGACCCAGTACTTC.

This rearrangement joins TRBV11-2 to TRBJ1-1; no reliable D call. Trimming took 8 bases from V and 0 from J, leaving 10 bases between them. The CDR3 covers 13 residues. Germline V gene sequence: CDR1 SGHAT, CDR2 FQNNGV. The CDR3 coding sequence is TGTGCCAGCGGCGCGGATCTGAACACTGAAGCTTTCTTT. Translated, it gives CASGADLNTEAFF.

The V call is TRBV4-3, the J call TRBJ1-4; D gene uncertain. CDR1 is LGHNA and CDR2 is YSLEER in the germline V gene. Between the trimmed V and J ends, which lost 0 bases and 4 bases, there was a span of 12 bases. This CDR3 is 16 amino acids long. CDR3: CASSQDGTVRNEKLFF. As DNA, the CDR3 is TGCGCCAGCAGCCAAGATGGAACAGTTCGTAATGAAAAACTGTTTTTT.

This clonotype was seen more than once but under ten times. This chain uses TRBV21-1 with TRBJ2-4; the DNA was not used to check the table's D call, TRBD1. TRBV21-1 is a known pseudogene. The CDR3 spans 20 residues. CDR3 in amino acids: CASSKEGTEFGKLAKNIQYF. The CDR3 coding sequence is TGTGCCAGCAGCAAAGAGGGGACAGAGTTTGGAAAGTTAGCCAAAAACATTCAGTACTTC.

The rearrangement uses TRBV12-3 or TRBV12-4 and TRBJ1-2; no reliable D call. V gave up 11 bases and J gave up 0 bases, with 16 bases separating them. The CDR3 covers 14 residues. DNA of the CDR3: TGTGCCCCCAAGCTCGCGGGGACTAACTATGGCTACACCTTC. This codes for CAPKLAGTNYGYTF.

V and J are TRBV2 and TRBJ1-5; D is perhaps TRBD1 (5 bases). The CDR3 runs 13 residues. V was shortened by 3 bases and J by 5 bases, with 8 bases between the two germline ends. Germline CDR1 is SNHLY and CDR2 is FYNNEI. CDR3 sequence (DNA): TGTGCCAGCAGTGACAGGGTTCATCAGCCCCAGCATTTT. Its translation is CASSDRVHQPQHF.

This clonotype has a handful of counts. The gene calls are TRBV28 and TRBJ2-7, with a tentative D call TRBD2 (6 bases). The J call may be faulty, since TRBJ2-5 better matches the DNA end. Germline CDR1 reads MDHEN; CDR2 reads SYDVKM. The CDR3 runs to 15 residues. The CDR3 region is CASSFAGSFSETQYF. As DNA, the CDR3 is TGTGCCAGCAGTTTCGCGGGGAGTTTCTCGGAGACCCAGTACTTC.

The chain uses TRBV5-1 and TRBJ2-1; maybe TRBD2 (6 bases). Between the trimmed V and J ends, which lost 4 bases and 8 bases, there was a span of 19 bases. Germline-derived CDR1 and CDR2 are SGHRS and YFSETQ. The CDR3 runs to 15 residues. This CDR3 is CASSAGGPAGYEQFF. CDR3 DNA sequence: TGCGCCAGCAGCGCTGGTGGGCCAGCGGGCTATGAGCAGTTCTTC.

The gene calls are TRBV12-3 or TRBV12-4 and TRBJ2-6; tentative D call: TRBD1 (6 bases). V gave up 7 bases and J gave up 2 bases, with 9 bases separating them. This CDR3 is built from 14 residues. As DNA, the CDR3 is TGTGCCAGCATCAGGGGAGCTGGGGCCAACGTCCTGACTTTC. Translated: CASIRGAGANVLTF.

The V call is TRBV10-3, the J call TRBJ2-3, with 9 bases that match TRBD2. CDR1 and CDR2 from the germline V gene are ENHRY and SYGVKD. The CDR3 contains 15 residues. Losses at the gene ends were 6 bases for V and 5 bases for J; bases not matched to a gene: 9. The CDR3 here is CAISGGLAGIDTQYF. DNA of the CDR3: TGTGCCATCAGCGGTGGCCTAGCGGGGATAGATACGCAGTATTTT.

The rearrangement links TRBV9 to TRBJ2-1, with 11 nucleotides matching TRBD2. Per germline, CDR1 SGDLS and CDR2 YYNGEE. The length of the CDR3 is 15 residues. V shed 6 bases and J 4 bases; nucleotides not matched to a gene: 6. The CDR3: CASTSLAGGYNEQFF. Here the CDR3 DNA reads TGTGCCAGCACATCGCTAGCGGGGGGTTACAATGAGCAGTTCTTC.

This clonotype was counted between two and nine times. The chain combines TRBV7-8 with TRBJ2-1; D gene unclear. The germline V gene encodes CDR1 SGHVS and CDR2 FQNEAQ. Between the trimmed V and J ends, which lost 7 bases and 6 bases, there was a span of 13 bases. The CDR3 has 13 residues. CDR3 sequence: CASTLTFFNEQFF. CDR3 coding DNA: TGTGCCAGCACCCTGACTTTCTTCAATGAGCAGTTCTTC.

V is TRBV4-3 and J is TRBJ2-1; a possible D gene is TRBD1 (6 bases). The CDR3 consists of 18 residues. CDR1 is LGHNA, CDR2 YSLEER, per germline. Trimming removed 0 bases from V and 7 bases from J, with 22 bases in between. The CDR3, as DNA: TGCGCCAGCAGCCAAGATCGTCAGGGGCCCTCCAGTCTTAATGAGCAGTTCTTC. This translates into CASSQDRQGPSSLNEQFF.